The present T cell receptor (beta chain) was sequenced within a study of cytotoxic CD8 clonotypes in ibrutinib-treated CLL. Study-level background: The patient breakdown showed roughly 10 relapsed/refractory and about 16 treatment-naive cases, with about 17 IGHV unmutated. Investigators reported 24 partial and 2 complete responses; after median approximately 63 months, approximately 15 patients remained remitted and about twelve progressed.

This clone was observed a handful of times. Its antigen remains unknown. Some clones are missing from TCRdb's copy, which holds only in-frame ones; the method was immunoSEQ multiplex PCR. Of 300,000 to 350,000 clones detected, 80% appear once; the ten largest clones hold over 5%. This CDR3 region has 14 residues. Looked up from germline, CDR1 is SGHRS and CDR2 is YFSETQ. Trimming took off 7 bases at V and 8 bases at J, with 21 bases between the two ends. Whole-study results and caveats: Rare overall, public clonotypes shrank or held steady under therapy.

The clonotype was recovered from a human donor with chronic lymphocytic leukemia. The rearrangement joins TRBV5-1 to TRBJ1-2; no clear D. Here the sequenced sample was PBMCs, taken before ibrutinib treatment. The CDR3 region has the DNA TGCGCCAGCGGAAAACCGGGCTCTCCGTTGGGCTACACCTTC. This encodes CASGKPGSPLGYTF.